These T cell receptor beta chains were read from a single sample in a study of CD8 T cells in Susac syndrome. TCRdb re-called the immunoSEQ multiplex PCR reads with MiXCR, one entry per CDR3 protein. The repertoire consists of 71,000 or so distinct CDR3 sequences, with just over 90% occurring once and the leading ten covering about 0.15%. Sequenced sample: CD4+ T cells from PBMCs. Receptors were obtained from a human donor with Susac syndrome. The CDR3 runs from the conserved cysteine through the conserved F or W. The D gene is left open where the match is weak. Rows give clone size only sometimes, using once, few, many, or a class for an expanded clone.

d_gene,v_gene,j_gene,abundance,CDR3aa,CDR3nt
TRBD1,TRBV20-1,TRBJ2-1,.,CSARAMQPGQGYNEQFF,TGCAGTGCTAGAGCCATGCAACCGGGACAGGGGTACAATGAGCAGTTCTTC
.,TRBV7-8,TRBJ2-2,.,CASSGTGELFF,TGTGCCAGCAGCGGGACCGGGGAGCTGTTTTTT
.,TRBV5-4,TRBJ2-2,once,CASRPTVANTGELFF,TGTGCCAGCAGACCGACAGTAGCGAACACCGGGGAGCTGTTTTTT
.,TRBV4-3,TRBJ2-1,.,CASSRFHRDSNNEQFF,TGCGCCAGCAGCCGCTTCCACCGGGACTCTAACAATGAGCAGTTCTTC
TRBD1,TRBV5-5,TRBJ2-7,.,CASSFAGGAVDFGQYF,TGTGCCAGCAGCTTTGCAGGGGGCGCGGTGGATTTTGGGCAGTACTTC
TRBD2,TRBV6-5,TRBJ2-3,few,CASSLSGGATDTQYF,TGTGCCAGCAGTCTTAGCGGGGGGGCTACAGATACGCAGTATTTT
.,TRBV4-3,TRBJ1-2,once,CASSQDSGGYTF,TGCGCCAGCAGCCAAGATTCCGGGGGCTACACCTTC
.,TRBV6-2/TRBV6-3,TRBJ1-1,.,CASSYRNTEAFF,TGTGCCAGCAGTTACAGGAACACTGAAGCTTTCTTT
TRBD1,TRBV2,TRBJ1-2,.,CATTGEANYGYTF,TGTGCCACCACAGGGGAGGCTAACTATGGCTACACCTTC
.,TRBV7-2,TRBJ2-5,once,CASSLSGTISETQYF,TGTGCCAGCAGCCTATCGGGAACGATATCGGAGACCCAGTACTTC
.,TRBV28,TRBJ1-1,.,CAMLGQQNTEAFF,TGTGCCATGTTGGGGCAGCAGAACACTGAAGCTTTCTTT
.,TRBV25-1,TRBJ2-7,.,CASSESGSYEQYF,TGTGCCAGCAGTGAATCAGGGTCCTACGAGCAGTACTTC
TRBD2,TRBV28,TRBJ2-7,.,CASSYSGTSSYEQYF,TGTGCCAGCAGTTATAGCGGGACAAGCTCCTACGAGCAGTACTTC
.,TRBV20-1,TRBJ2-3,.,CSATSHGGLGTDTQYF,TGCAGTGCGACCTCCCATGGGGGCTTGGGCACAGATACGCAGTATTTT
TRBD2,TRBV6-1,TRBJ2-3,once,CASSTPLERGGTDTQYF,TGTGCCAGCAGTACACCTCTGGAGCGGGGGGGTACAGATACGCAGTATTTT
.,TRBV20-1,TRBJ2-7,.,CSARDPAAIYEQYF,TGCAGTGCTAGAGATCCGGCAGCCATTTACGAGCAGTACTTC
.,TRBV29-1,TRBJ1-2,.,CSVVFRANAAYTF,TGCAGCGTTGTCTTTAGGGCGAACGCCGCCTACACCTTC
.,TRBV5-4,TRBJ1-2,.,CAILTSSYGYTF,TGTGCCATCCTGACATCCTCCTATGGCTACACCTTC
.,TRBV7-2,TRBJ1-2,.,CASSSGITYTF,TGTGCCAGCAGCTCCGGAATCACCTACACCTTC
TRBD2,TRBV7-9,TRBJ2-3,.,CASSPGLASGTDTQYF,TGTGCCAGCAGCCCCGGACTAGCCTCAGGAACAGATACGCAGTATTTT
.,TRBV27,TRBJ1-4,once,CASSLRRNEKLFF,TGTGCCAGCAGTTTAAGGCGGAATGAAAAACTGTTTTTT
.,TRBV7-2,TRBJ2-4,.,CASSFEQTAAKNIQYF,TGTGCCAGCAGCTTCGAGCAGACAGCAGCCAAAAACATTCAGTACTTC
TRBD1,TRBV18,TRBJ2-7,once,CASSLRQGEVTGEQYF,TGTGCCAGCTCACTCCGACAGGGGGAAGTGACGGGGGAGCAGTACTTC
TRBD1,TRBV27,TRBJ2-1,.,CASGTGLRGEQFF,TGTGCCAGCGGGACAGGGTTAAGGGGTGAGCAGTTCTTC
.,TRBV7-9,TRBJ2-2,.,CASSPTRTNTGELFF,TGTGCCAGCAGCCCCACAAGGACGAACACCGGGGAGCTGTTTTTT
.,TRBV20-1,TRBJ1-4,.,CSAKITLNEKLFF,TGCAGTGCTAAGATAACCCTAAATGAAAAACTGTTTTTT
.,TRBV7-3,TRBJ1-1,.,CASSLTGMSTEAFF,TGTGCCAGCAGCTTAACTGGGATGAGCACTGAAGCTTTCTTT
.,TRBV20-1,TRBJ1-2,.,CSASSTGTSSNYGYTF,TGCAGTGCTAGTTCTACAGGGACTTCATCTAACTATGGCTACACCTTC
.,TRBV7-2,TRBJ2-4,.,CASSLAVSTAKNIQYF,TGTGCCAGCAGCTTAGCGGTCTCAACGGCCAAAAACATTCAGTACTTC
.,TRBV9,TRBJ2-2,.,CASSVRGANTGELFF,TGTGCCAGCAGCGTAAGGGGCGCGAACACCGGGGAGCTGTTTTTT
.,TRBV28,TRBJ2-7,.,CASSSSPSYEQYF,TGTGCCAGCAGCTCTAGCCCCTCCTACGAGCAGTACTTC